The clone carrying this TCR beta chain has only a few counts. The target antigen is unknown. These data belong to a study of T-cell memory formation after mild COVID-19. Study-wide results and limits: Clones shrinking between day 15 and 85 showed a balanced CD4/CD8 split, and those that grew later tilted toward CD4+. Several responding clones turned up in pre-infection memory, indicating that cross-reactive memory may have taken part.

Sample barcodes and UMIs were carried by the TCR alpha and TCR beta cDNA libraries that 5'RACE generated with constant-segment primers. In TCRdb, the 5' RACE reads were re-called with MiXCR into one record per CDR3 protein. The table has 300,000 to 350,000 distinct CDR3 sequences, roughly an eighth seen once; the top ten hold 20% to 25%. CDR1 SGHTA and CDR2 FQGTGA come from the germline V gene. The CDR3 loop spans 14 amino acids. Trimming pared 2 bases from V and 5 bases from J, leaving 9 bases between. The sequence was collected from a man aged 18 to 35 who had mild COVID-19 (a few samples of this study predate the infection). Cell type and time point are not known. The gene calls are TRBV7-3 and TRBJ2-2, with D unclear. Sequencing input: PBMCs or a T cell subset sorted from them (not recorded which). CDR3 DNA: TGTGCCAGCAGCTTAGTCATAGGGACCGGGGAGCTGTTTTTT. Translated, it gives CASSLVIGTGELFF.